The 27 T cell receptor beta chains given below trace back to one sample, sequenced in a study of identical twins. Each CDR3 protein is one row after TCRdb ran MiXCR on the 5' RACE reads. The sample gives some 460,000 distinct CDR3 sequences, 12% to 15% of which show up once; 0.4% to 0.55% is in the top ten. The same data also contributed to another study, on yellow fever vaccine responses in identical twins.

Sequenced material: CD4+ T cells sorted from blood. The receptor source for this set is a woman under 30 in good health.

This clonotype has just a few counts. V and J are TRBV28 and TRBJ2-2; D uncertain. This CDR3 has 14 residues. V gave up 2 bases and J gave up 5 bases, with 9 bases separating them. Germline loops: CDR1 MDHEN, CDR2 SYDVKM. CDR3 in DNA: TGTGCCAGCAGTTTAAGGGATGGAACCGGGGAGCTGTTTTTT. It encodes CASSLRDGTGELFF.

Concerning this clonotype itself: Sequence at one end of the junction differs from germline and may be a read error. CDR3 DNA: TGTGCCTGCAGGGGAAACCTCGGGACTAGCGGGAGCACAGATACGCAGTATTTT. Encoded protein: CACRGNLGTSGSTDTQYF. The chain is built from TRBV2 and TRBJ2-3; 12 bases are shared with TRBD2. The CDR3 is 18 amino acids. Germline CDR1 reads SNHLY; CDR2 reads FYNNEI. Variable domain in full (rest from reference TRBV2 and TRBJ2-3): EPEVTQTPSHQVTQMGQEVILRCVPISNHLYFYWYRQILGQKVEFLVSFYNNEISEKSEIFDDQFSVERPDGSNFTLKIRSTKLEDSAMYFCACRGNLGTSGSTDTQYFGPGTRLTVL.

The V call is TRBV10-3, the J call TRBJ1-1; 8 bases map to TRBD1. The CDR3 contains 16 residues. The V segment lost 2 bases and the J segment 6 bases; nucleotides outside the gene matches: 11. Germline CDR1 and CDR2: ENHRY and SYGVKD. The CDR3 is CAISEEVTGGGSEAFF. The CDR3 DNA sequence: TGTGCCATCAGTGAGGAGGTAACAGGGGGAGGTTCTGAAGCTTTCTTT.

The DNA for the CDR3 is TGCGCCAGCAGCCAGGGGGGACTAGCGGGAGTCTACGAGCAGTACTTC. It specifies CASSQGGLAGVYEQYF. The V call is TRBV4-1, the J call TRBJ2-7, with 14 bases matching TRBD2. Trimming cost V 3 bases and J 3 bases; bases outside gene matches: 4. The CDR3 spans 16 residues. CDR1 and CDR2 from the germline V gene are MGHRA and YSYEKL.

Ten or more counts support this clonotype. The V and J genes are TRBV12-3 or TRBV12-4 and TRBJ2-7, with TRBD2 matching 10 bases. V lost 5 bases to trimming and J lost 3 bases; unmatched junction nucleotides: 7. The CDR3 has 15 amino acids. This chain's CDR3 is CASSTSGARRYEQYF. The CDR3 DNA sequence: TGTGCCAGCAGTACTAGCGGGGCCAGGCGCTACGAGCAGTACTTC.

In this sample, this clonotype turned up a few times. The chain couples TRBV7-6 to TRBJ2-2; D gene uncertain. Deletions cut 3 bases from V and 5 bases from J, with 22 bases between. Germline values: CDR1 SGHVS, CDR2 FNYEAQ. The CDR3 covers 18 residues. The CDR3 DNA sequence: TGTGCCAGCAGCTTCCGTAGGGTGGGGAACCGAGTGACCGGGGAGCTGTTTTTT. Translation gives CASSFRRVGNRVTGELFF.

This clonotype has ten or more counts. The genes are TRBV7-9 and TRBJ1-5; D not resolved. The CDR3 consists of 15 residues. Trimming shortened V by 1 base and J by 0 bases, and 7 bases separated the two germline ends. Germline values: CDR1 SEHNR, CDR2 FQNEAQ (reference sequence). The CDR3 bases are TGTGCCAGCAGCTTAGGGGGTGGTAGCAATCAGCCCCAGCATTTT. Translating it yields CASSLGGGSNQPQHF.

This chain connects TRBV6-2 or TRBV6-3 to TRBJ2-2; 10 nucleotides align to TRBD1. With 11 bases clipped from V and 2 bases from J, the junction kept 26 bases outside the gene matches. The length of the CDR3 is 21 residues. Germline V CDR1 and CDR2: MNHEY, SVGEGT. The CDR3 spells CADRSRDRGHGLAINTGELFF. The CDR3 DNA sequence: TGTGCCGACAGATCACGGGACAGGGGTCATGGGCTAGCGATAAACACCGGGGAGCTGTTTTTT.

V is TRBV24-1 and J is TRBJ2-1; 10 bases match TRBD2. Per the germline V gene, CDR1 is KGHDR and CDR2 is SFDVKD. J was trimmed by 4 bases and V by 2 bases; bases with no gene match: 10. The CDR3 has 18 amino acids. The CDR3 DNA reads TGTGCCACCAGTGATTCGAAGAAACTAGCGGGGTTTTACAATGAGCAGTTCTTC. The encoded protein is CATSDSKKLAGFYNEQFF.

This clonotype came up a few times. The chain has TRBV6-5 and TRBJ2-2, with a weak D call TRBD1 (5 bases). Germline CDR1 is MNHEY and CDR2 is SVGAGI. V gave up 1 base and J gave up 3 bases, with 15 bases separating them. This CDR3 region has 17 residues. The CDR3 loop is CASSYFKGNVHTGELFF. The CDR3 nucleotides read TGTGCCAGCAGTTACTTTAAGGGGAATGTTCACACCGGGGAGCTGTTTTTT.

This clonotype was counted at least ten times. The chain has TRBV11-2 and TRBJ2-3; D not certain. The CDR3 runs 15 residues. Between the trimmed V and J ends, which lost 2 bases and 0 bases, there was a span of 9 bases. CDR1 SGHAT and CDR2 FQNNGV come from the germline V gene. The CDR3 sequence: CASSLLAASTDTQYF. CDR3 sequence (DNA): TGTGCCAGCAGCTTACTTGCGGCTAGCACAGATACGCAGTATTTT.

This chain links TRBV7-2 with TRBJ1-6; no definite D call. This CDR3 region has 14 residues. Per germline, CDR1 SGHTA and CDR2 FQGNSA. V lost 6 bases and J lost 8, with 14 bases in between. CDR3 amino acids: CASSRVPLDSPLHF. Written as DNA, the CDR3 is TGTGCCAGCAGTCGGGTTCCCTTGGATTCACCCCTCCACTTT.

This clonotype was detected ten times or more. This chain links TRBV12-3 or TRBV12-4 with TRBJ1-5; weak D call: TRBD1 (6 bases). With 5 bases removed from V and 2 bases from J, the gap between germline ends came to 7 bases. The CDR3 sequence is 13 residues long. The CDR3 loop reads CASSRQGNQPQHF. CDR3 coding DNA: TGTGCCAGCAGTAGACAGGGCAATCAGCCCCAGCATTTT.

The DNA for the CDR3 is TGCAGTGCTAGTTCGGAAGACTATCAGCCCCAGCATTTT. Translation: CSASSEDYQPQHF. The chain couples TRBV20-1 to TRBJ1-5, with no clear D. The CDR3 has 13 residues. Germline-derived CDR1 and CDR2 are DFQATT and SNEGSKA (reference sequence). Trimming removed 3 bases from V and 5 bases from J, with 11 bases in between.

The chain is built from TRBV7-2 and TRBJ2-3; D uncertain. CDR1 and CDR2 (germline): SGHTA, FQGNSA. The CDR3 is 14 residues long. Trimming pared 4 bases from V and 3 bases from J, leaving 11 bases between. CDR3 region: CASSSRSRTDTQYF. The CDR3 coding sequence is TGTGCCAGCAGCTCCCGATCTAGGACAGATACGCAGTATTTT.

The chain recombines TRBV10-3 with TRBJ2-7; D could derive from TRBD1 or TRBD2 (6 bases each). Germline lookup yields CDR1 ENHRY and CDR2 SYGVKD. The CDR3 has 15 amino acids. With 11 bases removed from V and 2 bases from J, the gap between germline ends came to 22 bases. The CDR3 nucleotides are TGTGCCTCCAGAGGTGGGGGGAACAGGGCCTACGAGCAGTACTTC. This codes for CASRGGGNRAYEQYF.

This chain connects TRBV28 to TRBJ1-6, with D unresolved. This CDR3 region has 13 residues. The V and J ends lost 7 bases and 2 bases respectively, with 6 bases between them. CDR1 is MDHEN, CDR2 SYDVKM, per germline. CDR3 residues: CASTLPYNSPLHF. For the CDR3, the DNA is TGTGCCAGCACCTTGCCCTATAATTCACCCCTCCACTTT.

This clonotype was observed many times. The chain links TRBV28 to TRBJ2-7, with D unresolved. This CDR3 comprises 13 residues. Germline loops: CDR1 MDHEN, CDR2 SYDVKM. V lost 3 bases, J lost 3 bases, and 9 bases lay in between. CDR3 amino acids: CASSFSRNYEQYF. The CDR3 DNA sequence: TGTGCCAGCAGTTTTTCCAGAAACTACGAGCAGTACTTC.

The chain recombines TRBV6-1 with TRBJ2-3; TRBD2 aligns across 10 bases. Germline assignment: CDR1 MNHNS and CDR2 SASEGT. V lost 4 bases to trimming and J lost 6 bases; unmatched junction nucleotides: 7. The CDR3 has 15 amino acids. CDR3 DNA sequence: TGTGCCAGCAGTGCCATAGCGGGAGGCTCTGATACGCAGTATTTT. This translates into CASSAIAGGSDTQYF.

This clonotype was seen at least ten times. This chain's CDR3 is CASSAERSTSGRANEQFF. The CDR3 DNA follows: TGCGCCAGCAGCGCTGAACGGTCGACTAGCGGGAGGGCCAATGAGCAGTTCTTC. This sequence joins TRBV5-1 and TRBJ2-1, with 14 bases identical to TRBD2. CDR3 length: 18 amino acids. Germline loops: CDR1 SGHRS, CDR2 YFSETQ. V was pared by 4 bases and J by 6 bases, with 12 bases of the junction left unmatched.

The chain employs TRBV4-2 and TRBJ2-6; D is uncertain. The CDR3 spans 16 residues. Trimming took 0 bases from V and 0 from J, leaving 6 bases between them. CDR1 LGHNA and CDR2 YNFKEQ come from the germline V gene. The chain's CDR3 is CASSQELSSGANVLTF. The DNA of the CDR3 is TGTGCCAGCAGCCAAGAACTCAGCTCTGGGGCCAACGTCCTGACTTTC.

Notes on this clonotype: One end of the junction varies from germline; a read error may be responsible. CDR3 sequence reads: CPSGGGTNEQFF. CDR3 sequence (DNA): TGTCCCAGTGGGGGAGGAACCAATGAGCAGTTCTTC. The chain recombines TRBV7-9 with TRBJ2-1; the D gene is possibly TRBD2 (6 bases). The CDR3 consists of 12 residues. Germline CDR1 SEHNR, CDR2 FQNEAQ (reference sequence).

V usage is TRBV4-1 and J usage is TRBJ2-5, with D possibly being TRBD2 (5 bases). The germline CDR1 and CDR2 sequences are MGHRA and YSYEKL. V lost 1 base and J lost 4, with 16 bases in between. The CDR3 runs to 16 residues. The CDR3 protein is CASSQADGLAPETQYF. The CDR3 DNA is TGCGCCAGCAGCCAAGCGGATGGGCTAGCTCCAGAGACCCAGTACTTC.

This clonotype was counted between two and nine times. This chain links TRBV7-8 with TRBJ2-3; the match to TRBD2 covers 9 bases. Germline values: CDR1 SGHVS, CDR2 FQNEAQ. This CDR3 is built from 16 residues. After removal of 5 bases from V and 2 bases from J, the junction contained 8 bases not matched to a gene. The CDR3 loop is CASSLLAGETTDTQYF. In DNA form, the CDR3 reads TGTGCCAGCAGCCTCTTAGCGGGAGAGACCACAGATACGCAGTATTTT. Full variable domain (rest looked up from reference TRBV7-8 and TRBJ2-3): GAGVSQSPRYKVAKRGQDVALRCDPISGHVSLFWYQQALGQGPEFLTYFQNEAQLDKSGLPSDRFFAERPEGSVSTLKIQRTQQEDSAVYLCASSLLAGETTDTQYFGPGTRLTVL.

This clonotype was picked up a small number of times. The chain carries TRBV12-3 or TRBV12-4 and TRBJ2-5; 10 bases fit TRBD1. The CDR3 extends over 14 amino acids. The junction had 4 bases not matched to a gene; V was cut back by 5 bases and J by 4 bases. The CDR3 nucleotides are TGTGCCAGCAGTATGACAGGGGGCATAGAGACCCAGTACTTC. Its translation is CASSMTGGIETQYF.

This clonotype has at least ten counts. This chain uses TRBV12-3 or TRBV12-4 with TRBJ2-7; TRBD1 matches 7 bases. The CDR3 is 14 residues long. Trimming removed 5 bases from V and 2 bases from J; junction bases left unmatched: 6. The CDR3 region has the DNA TGTGCCAGCAGTCTCAGACAGGGCGCCTACGAGCAGTACTTC. This gives the protein CASSLRQGAYEQYF.

The V gene is TRBV6-1, the J gene TRBJ2-5, with D possibly being TRBD1 (6 bases). V dropped 6 bases and J dropped 5 bases, with 16 bases sitting between them. The CDR3 runs to 14 residues. CDR1 and CDR2 (germline): MNHNS, SASEGT. The CDR3 coding sequence is TGTGCCAGCAGCACGAGCCTAAGGGGGGAGACCCAGTACTTC. It encodes CASSTSLRGETQYF.